The 8 T cell receptor beta chains in this list originate from one sample, sequenced in a study of CD8 T cells in ankylosing spondylitis. TCRdb reprocessed the 5' RACE reads via MiXCR and lists one record per CDR3 protein. The table includes about 250,000 distinct CDR3 sequences, 30% to 35% detected once. Sample: blood, either unsorted or a sorted T cell fraction (not recorded which). Receptors originate from a male donor with ankylosing spondylitis or in good health (not recorded which).

This clonotype was seen a handful of times. The rearrangement uses TRBV29-1 and TRBJ2-7; 8 bases agree with TRBD1. Per the germline V gene, CDR1 is SQVTM and CDR2 is ANQGSEA. V dropped 6 bases and J dropped 6; count of bases not matched to a gene: 22. CDR3 size: 17 residues. CDR3 sequence: CSVADRGLEFSSSEQYF. DNA of the CDR3: TGCAGCGTCGCCGACAGGGGTTTAGAATTTTCCTCATCCGAGCAGTACTTC.

The CDR3 is CASSLSRGLAETQYF. CDR3 sequence (DNA): TGTGCCAGCAGTCTCAGCAGGGGACTGGCGGAGACCCAGTACTTC. V and J are TRBV12-3 or TRBV12-4 and TRBJ2-5, with D perhaps TRBD1 or TRBD2 (6 bases each). V was pared by 5 bases and J by 5 bases, with 18 bases between. The CDR3 is 15 amino acids.

The sample holds a few counts of this clonotype. The chain joins TRBV12-3 or TRBV12-4 to TRBJ2-1, with D perhaps assigned TRBD1 or TRBD2 (6 bases each). CDR3 size: 13 residues. Trimming left V 3 bases short and J 9 bases short, with 12 bases between. Here the CDR3 reads CASSFGGRGEQFF. CDR3 nucleotide sequence: TGTGCCAGCAGTTTCGGGGGCCGGGGTGAGCAGTTCTTC.

This chain connects TRBV10-2 to TRBJ2-1, with 7 bases aligning to TRBD2. Germline CDR1 reads WSHSY; CDR2 reads SAAADI. There are 13 residues in the CDR3. Trimming at V came to 6 bases and at J to 6 bases, leaving 5 bases not matched to a gene. CDR3 loop: CASRGLVGNEQFF. The CDR3 nucleotides are TGCGCCAGCAGAGGACTAGTGGGCAATGAGCAGTTCTTC.

The chain carries TRBV20-1 and TRBJ1-5, with D hard to call. Germline V gene sequence: CDR1 DFQATT, CDR2 SNEGSKA (reference sequence). V was pared by 3 bases and J by 3 bases, with 9 bases between. The CDR3 runs 13 residues. The CDR3 region has the DNA TGCAGTGCTAGGGAGACCTACAATCAGCCCCAGCATTTT. Residues: CSARETYNQPQHF.

V usage is TRBV20-1 and J usage is TRBJ1-1, with D possibly TRBD1 on 5 matching bases. The germline V gene encodes CDR1 DFQATT and CDR2 SNEGSKA (reference sequence). The CDR3 extends over 14 amino acids. The ends were cut back, 0 bases at V and 1 base at J, with 9 bases in the middle. The CDR3 protein is CSARDGQGNTEAFF. DNA of the CDR3: TGCAGTGCTAGAGATGGGCAGGGGAACACTGAAGCTTTCTTT.

This clonotype was recorded a few times. This rearrangement joins TRBV20-1 to TRBJ2-5; unclear D gene. Trimming pared 4 bases from V and 5 bases from J, leaving 11 bases between. The CDR3 has 12 amino acids. Germline CDR1 and CDR2: DFQATT and SNEGSKA (reference sequence). CDR3 residues: CSATSTRETQYF. DNA for the CDR3: TGCAGTGCTACCTCGACCCGGGAGACCCAGTACTTC.

The chain employs TRBV7-8 and TRBJ1-6; unclear D gene. CDR1 and CDR2 (germline): SGHVS, FQNEAQ. The CDR3 totals 20 residues. V was cut by 0 bases and J by 0 bases, with 18 bases left in between. The CDR3 coding sequence is TGTGCCAGCAGCTTAGCAGATCGGACCAGGCGAAGCTCCTATAATTCACCCCTCCACTTT. Protein product: CASSLADRTRRSSYNSPLHF.